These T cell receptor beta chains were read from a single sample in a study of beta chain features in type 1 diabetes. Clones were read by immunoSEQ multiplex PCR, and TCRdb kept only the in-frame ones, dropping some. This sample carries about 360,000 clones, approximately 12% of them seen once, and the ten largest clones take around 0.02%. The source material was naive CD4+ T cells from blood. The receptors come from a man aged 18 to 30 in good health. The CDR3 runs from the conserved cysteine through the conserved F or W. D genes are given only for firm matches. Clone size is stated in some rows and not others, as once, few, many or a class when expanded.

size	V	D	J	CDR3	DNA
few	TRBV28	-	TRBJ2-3	CASSLGGALTDTQYF	TGTGCCAGCAGTTTGGGGGGAGCCCTCACAGATACGCAGTATTTT
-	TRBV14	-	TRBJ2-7	CASSQDPDFTSPEQYF	TGTGCCAGCAGCCAAGACCCCGATTTCACTAGTCCCGAGCAGTACTTC
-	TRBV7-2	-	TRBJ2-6	CASSLDGSGANVLTF	TGTGCCAGCAGCTTAGATGGCTCCGGGGCCAACGTCCTGACTTTC
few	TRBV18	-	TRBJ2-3	CASSTTGQLTDTQYF	TGTGCCAGCTCTACAACTGGGCAACTCACAGATACGCAGTATTTT
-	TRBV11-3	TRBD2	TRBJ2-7	CASSFREGLLRPEQYF	TGTGCCAGCAGCTTTAGGGAGGGACTTCTAAGGCCAGAGCAGTACTTC
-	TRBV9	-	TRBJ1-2	CASSVVEGLGHTF	TGTGCCAGCAGCGTAGTGGAGGGGCTTGGGCACACCTTC
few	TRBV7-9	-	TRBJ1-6	CASRQDRNNSPLHF	TGTGCCAGCAGGCAGGACAGAAATAATTCACCCCTCCACTTT
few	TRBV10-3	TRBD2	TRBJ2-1	CATRVAGALNEQFF	TGTGCCACCCGCGTAGCGGGAGCCCTCAATGAGCAGTTCTTC
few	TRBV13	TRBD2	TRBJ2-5	CASSLGPNGGQETQYF	TGTGCCAGCAGCTTAGGTCCTAACGGGGGGCAAGAGACCCAGTACTTC
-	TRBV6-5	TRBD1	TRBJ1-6	CASSRRQGNSPLHF	TGTGCCAGCAGCCGCAGACAGGGGAATTCACCCCTCCACTTT
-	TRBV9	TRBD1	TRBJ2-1	CASSSPGGQFF	TGTGCCAGTAGCTCCCCAGGGGGGCAGTTCTTC
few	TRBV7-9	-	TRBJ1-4	CASSLRGTNEKLFF	TGTGCCAGCAGCTTACGGGGAACTAATGAAAAACTGTTTTTT
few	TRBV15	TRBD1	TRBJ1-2	CATSNTGGSYTF	TGTGCCACCAGCAATACAGGGGGGAGCTACACCTTC
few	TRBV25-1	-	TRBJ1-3	CASSEYLSGNTIYF	TGTGCCAGCAGTGAATATCTCTCTGGAAACACCATATATTTT
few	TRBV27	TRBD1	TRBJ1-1	CASSLQGASTEAFF	TGTGCCAGCAGTTTACAGGGGGCGAGCACTGAAGCTTTCTTT
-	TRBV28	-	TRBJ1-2	CASSLTEGYTF	TGTGCCAGCAGTTTAACAGAAGGCTACACCTTC
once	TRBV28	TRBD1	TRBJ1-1	CASSSGTGGTEAFF	TGTGCCAGCAGTTCCGGGACAGGGGGAACTGAAGCTTTCTTT
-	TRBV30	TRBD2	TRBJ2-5	CAWRTSGETQYF	TGTGCCTGGAGGACTAGCGGAGAGACCCAGTACTTC
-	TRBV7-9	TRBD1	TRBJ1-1	CASSSPGQPNTEAFF	TGTGCCAGCAGCTCGCCGGGACAGCCGAACACTGAAGCTTTCTTT
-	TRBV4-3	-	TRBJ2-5	CASSQGWTGNVGETQYF	TGCGCCAGCAGCCAAGGATGGACTGGGAATGTAGGTGAGACCCAGTACTTC
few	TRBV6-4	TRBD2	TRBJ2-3	CASSRTSLLTDTQYF	TGTGCCAGCAGCCGGACTAGCCTGCTCACAGATACGCAGTATTTT
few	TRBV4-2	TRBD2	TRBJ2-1	CASSQVGGRAINEQFF	TGTGCCAGCAGCCAAGTGGGCGGGAGGGCCATCAATGAGCAGTTCTTC